This T cell receptor beta chain was identified during a study of T cell changes during pregnancy in multiple sclerosis. The repertoire was sequenced with immunoSEQ multiplex PCR; TCRdb's copy has only in-frame clones and lacks some. The table includes about 32,000 clones, 89% detected once. This CDR3 contains 16 residues. The V gene end was trimmed by 0 bases and the J gene end by 6 bases; junction bases not matched to a gene: 6. Germline V lookup: CDR1 ENHRY, CDR2 SYGVKD. The sample consisted of CD8+ T cells from peripheral blood mononuclear cells, taken in the second trimester of pregnancy. The receptor was isolated from a female donor with multiple sclerosis, enrolled in a pregnancy study. The J gene is TRBJ2-1, the V gene TRBV10-3; TRBD2 matches at 9 bases. CDR3 sequence reads: CAISESLLAGSNEQFF. The CDR3 bases are TGTGCCATCAGTGAGTCGTTGCTAGCGGGAAGCAATGAGCAGTTCTTC.